A few counts support the clone carrying this TCR beta chain. The data are from a study of Ad26.COV2.S vaccination and SARS-CoV-2 variants. Study details: Enrollment placed the donor in the COV1001 Ad26.COV2.S trial arm. Doses of Ad26.COV2.S were injected into muscle once or twice, 56 days apart.

The CDR3 extends over 11 amino acids. V lost 4 bases to trimming and J lost 4 bases, with 6 bases between them. CDR1 SQVTM and CDR2 ANQGSEA come from the germline V gene. The assay was immunoSEQ multiplex PCR, and TCRdb's table has in-frame clones only and misses some. This table has approximately 360,000 clones, about four fifths appearing once. Stated treatment: around 19 received Ad26.COV2.S at low or high dose, single or two shots; about 5 received placebo; per-sample allocation not given. On day 63 after the first injection, vaccine and placebo recipients gave samples. The TCR was taken from a person aged 18-60 years who received the Ad26.COV2.S COVID-19 vaccine or a placebo. V and J are TRBV29-1 and TRBJ2-3; no firm D call. Sequencing was performed on peripheral blood, taken in a trial of Ad26.COV2.S vaccine versus placebo. The CDR3 bases are TGCAGCGTTGGTCACGCAGATACGCAGTATTTT. Translation gives CSVGHADTQYF.